This T cell receptor (beta chain) was retrieved from a study of shared clonotypes between healthy human individuals. Naive CD8 isolation took CD45RO-negative cells positively selected for CCR7 and excluded terminally differentiated effector memory CD45RA+ cells. All the donors were Caucasian adults who lived in Nashville, Tennessee. Points from the study as a whole: Estimated richness was generally greater in naive than memory subsets. Clonotype sharing among donors was expected to depend on sequencing depth.

Sequencing used immunoSEQ multiplex PCR; TCRdb keeps in-frame clones, though not all of them. The repertoire has more than 550,000 clones, about 91% of them found once; the top ten carry about a quarter. Per the germline V gene, CDR1 is PRHDT and CDR2 is FYEKMQ (reference sequence). Trimming took 5 bases from V and 6 from J; bases not matched to a gene: 5. The CDR3 is 14 amino acids. With respect to this clone: As yet, its antigen is unknown.

The V gene is TRBV13, the J gene TRBJ1-5; 9 positions agree with TRBD1. The receptor's source is a man aged 25 to 45 in good health. The specimen sequenced was naive CD8+ T cells sorted from blood. CDR3 nucleotides: TGTGCCAGCAGCCCGGGACAGGGACTTCAGCCCCAGCATTTT. Translated: CASSPGQGLQPQHF.